In its sample, the clone carrying this T cell receptor beta chain is large. This specimen comes from a study of tumor-infiltrating lymphocytes in oesophageal squamous cell carcinoma. Germline loops: CDR1 SGHVS, CDR2 FNYEAQ. The CDR3 covers 15 residues. The V end was cut by 2 bases, the J end by 2 bases, with 10 bases between. TCRdb used MiXCR to reprocess the PCR reads, holding one entry per CDR3 protein. The sample has some 6,200 distinct CDR3 sequences, over 12% seen once; the top ten hold around 25%. The source is a male donor with esophageal squamous cell carcinoma. This chain links TRBV7-6 with TRBJ2-1; possibly TRBD2 for D (5 bases). Sequenced sample: normal esophageal tissue next to the tumor. Written as DNA, the CDR3 is TGTGCCAGCAGCTTATCGGCGGGTACCTACAATGAGCAGTTCTTC. Protein: CASSLSAGTYNEQFF.